The 13 T cell receptor beta chains below were found in one sample sequenced in a study of CD8 T cells in Susac syndrome. RNA, at roughly 0.45 to 1 ug, was reverse transcribed with random hexamers. One entry per CDR3 protein results from TCRdb running MiXCR on the immunoSEQ multiplex PCR reads. The sample holds about 110,000 distinct CDR3 sequences, 90% to 98% seen once. Sequencing used CD4+ T cells from PBMCs. These receptors all stem from a human donor in good health.

This sequence joins TRBV6-5 and TRBJ2-2, with 8 bases lining up with TRBD1. The CDR3 runs 17 residues. Trimming took 0 bases from V and 5 from J; bases not matched to a gene: 8. Per the germline V gene, CDR1 is MNHEY and CDR2 is SVGAGI. The CDR3 DNA sequence: TGTGCCAGCAGTTACTCGGGATATGACAGGGGAACCGGGGAGCTGTTTTTT. This gives the protein CASSYSGYDRGTGELFF.

A single count supports this clonotype. The chain combines TRBV25-1 with TRBJ1-4; 9 positions match TRBD1. CDR1 MGHDK and CDR2 SYGVNS come from the germline V gene. V trimming: 1 base; J trimming: 8 bases; junction bases outside the gene matches: 8. The CDR3 totals 16 residues. The CDR3 sequence is CASSESPDRGGEKLFF. CDR3 nucleotides: TGTGCCAGCAGTGAATCCCCGGACAGGGGAGGGGAAAAACTGTTTTTT.

This chain connects TRBV11-3 to TRBJ1-1; perhaps TRBD1 as D (5 bases). V dropped 5 bases and J dropped 1 base, with 17 bases sitting between them. This CDR3 has 16 residues. CDR1 is SGHNT and CDR2 is YENEEA in the germline V gene. The CDR3 nucleotides are TGTGCCAGCAGCCTCGAGGGGATTAACGGGAACACTGAAGCTTTCTTT. It codes for CASSLEGINGNTEAFF. Full variable domain (missing parts from reference TRBV11-3 and TRBJ1-1): EAGVVQSPRYKIIEKKQPVAFWCNPISGHNTLYWYLQNLGQGPELLIRYENEEAVDDSQLPKDRFSAERLKGVDSTLKIQPAELGDSAVYLCASSLEGINGNTEAFFGQGTRLTVV.

The J gene is TRBJ2-5, the V gene TRBV5-1; the match to TRBD1 covers 9 bases. The CDR3 spans 14 residues. J was trimmed by 5 bases and V by 3 bases; bases with no gene match: 5. Per the germline V gene, CDR1 is SGHRS and CDR2 is YFSETQ. This chain's CDR3 is CASSSTGGTETQYF. CDR3 DNA sequence: TGCGCCAGCAGCTCCACAGGGGGCACGGAGACCCAGTACTTC.

The chain combines TRBV7-9 with TRBJ2-7; 9 bases line up with TRBD1. This CDR3 has 16 residues. V was clipped by 4 bases and J by 2 bases; unmatched bases: 9. CDR1 and CDR2 (germline): SEHNR, FQNEAQ (reference sequence). The chain's CDR3 is CASSWTGGQGPYEQYF. The CDR3 DNA reads TGTGCCAGCAGCTGGACGGGGGGACAGGGACCCTACGAGCAGTACTTC.

The V gene is TRBV5-1, the J gene TRBJ2-3; 7 nucleotides align to TRBD2. V was pared by 0 bases and J by 6 bases, with 10 bases of the junction left unmatched. The CDR3 extends over 16 amino acids. Per the germline V gene, CDR1 is SGHRS and CDR2 is YFSETQ. The CDR3, as DNA: TGCGCCAGCAGCTTGGCTGGCGGGAGTGTTGTGGATACGCAGTATTTT. Amino acids: CASSLAGGSVVDTQYF.

The V gene is TRBV6-6, the J gene TRBJ2-5; D may be TRBD1 (6 bases). V was pared by 6 bases and J by 4 bases, with 15 bases between. The CDR3 runs to 14 residues. CDR1 is MNHNY and CDR2 is SVGAGI in the germline V gene (reference sequence). The chain's CDR3 is CASRRTGWLETQYF. The CDR3 coding sequence is TGTGCCAGCAGGAGAACAGGGTGGTTAGAGACCCAGTACTTC.

The chain has TRBV7-2 and TRBJ2-5, with no clear D. CDR1 and CDR2 from the germline V gene are SGHTA and FQGNSA. Trimming pared 5 bases from V and 2 bases from J, leaving 21 bases between. The CDR3 loop spans 17 amino acids. CDR3 in DNA: TGTGCCAGCAGCCCGGGTGGGTTCAGAAGCTTACAAGAGACCCAGTACTTC. This sequence encodes CASSPGGFRSLQETQYF.

The chain joins TRBV19 to TRBJ2-6, with D possibly matching TRBD2 (5 bases). The CDR3 length is 14 residues. V was shortened by 5 bases and J by 4 bases, with 9 bases between the two germline ends. From germline, CDR1 is LNHDA and CDR2 SQIVND (reference sequence). This CDR3 reads CASSGRGGANVLTF. As DNA, the CDR3 is TGTGCCAGTAGTGGACGGGGAGGGGCCAACGTCCTGACTTTC.

This chain joins TRBV7-2 and TRBJ2-5, with 10 bases fitting TRBD1. Germline CDR1 SGHTA, CDR2 FQGNSA. Trimming at V came to 5 bases and at J to 5 bases, leaving 11 bases not matched to a gene. CDR3 size: 16 residues. The CDR3 DNA reads as TGTGCCAGCAGCAGGAGAGGGACAGGGGACGGGGAGACCCAGTACTTC. Protein: CASSRRGTGDGETQYF.

This clonotype turned up a few times. Here the CDR3 DNA reads TGTGCCAGCAGCCAAGAGTCCAGGGACACTGAAGCTTTCTTT. Amino acids: CASSQESRDTEAFF. The V call is TRBV3-1, the J call TRBJ1-1, with a tentative D call TRBD1 (5 bases). Germline-derived CDR1 and CDR2 are LGHDT and YNNKEL (reference sequence). The CDR3 runs 14 residues. V was cut by 0 bases and J by 3 bases, with 8 bases left in between.

The V gene is TRBV29-1, the J gene TRBJ2-2; D not certain. In germline, CDR1 is SQVTM, CDR2 ANQGSEA. The CDR3 covers 14 residues. Trimming removed 1 base at V and 1 base at J, with 7 bases between. The chain's CDR3 is CSVEGVGNTGELFF. The DNA of the CDR3 is TGCAGCGTTGAAGGGGTGGGGAACACCGGGGAGCTGTTTTTT.

This clonotype showed up just once. V and J are TRBV20-1 and TRBJ1-1, with D tentatively TRBD1 (6 bases). The CDR3 runs to 13 residues. Deletions cut 2 bases from V and 1 base from J, with 8 bases between. CDR1 is DFQATT and CDR2 is SNEGSKA in the germline V gene (reference sequence). The CDR3 protein is CSARPGQNTEAFF. CDR3 in DNA: TGCAGTGCTAGACCGGGACAGAACACTGAAGCTTTCTTT.